Sequencing of this T cell receptor (beta chain) was carried out in a study of early T cells in non-severe SARS-CoV-2 infection. Study in general: Unpaired chains resulted from sequencing bulk RNA of unsorted whole blood. Study-wide results and limits: VDJdb-based annotation leaned toward anti-spike CD8 responses and missed private and CD4 specificities.

As part of library construction, unique molecular identifiers were attached to individual cDNA molecules. Using its own MiXCR run on the 5' RACE reads, TCRdb lists one record per CDR3 protein. The table lists fewer than 60,000 distinct CDR3 sequences, approximately 9% of them singletons, with about 5.4% in the top ten. This CDR3 has 16 amino acids. The germline gives CDR1 DFQATT, CDR2 SNEGSKA (reference sequence). V was cut by 2 bases and J by 1 base, with 14 bases left in between. This clonotype was counted many times. Its antigen is unidentified. This chain joins TRBV20-1 and TRBJ2-2; D could derive from TRBD1 or TRBD2 (5 bases each). Sequenced material: whole blood, taken at baseline. The source of this sequence is an adult who was a healthcare worker with PCR-confirmed SARS-CoV-2 infection or an uninfected control (not recorded which). CDR3: CSARSPGTENTGELFF. The CDR3 bases are TGCAGTGCTAGAAGCCCCGGGACGGAGAACACCGGGGAGCTGTTTTTT.